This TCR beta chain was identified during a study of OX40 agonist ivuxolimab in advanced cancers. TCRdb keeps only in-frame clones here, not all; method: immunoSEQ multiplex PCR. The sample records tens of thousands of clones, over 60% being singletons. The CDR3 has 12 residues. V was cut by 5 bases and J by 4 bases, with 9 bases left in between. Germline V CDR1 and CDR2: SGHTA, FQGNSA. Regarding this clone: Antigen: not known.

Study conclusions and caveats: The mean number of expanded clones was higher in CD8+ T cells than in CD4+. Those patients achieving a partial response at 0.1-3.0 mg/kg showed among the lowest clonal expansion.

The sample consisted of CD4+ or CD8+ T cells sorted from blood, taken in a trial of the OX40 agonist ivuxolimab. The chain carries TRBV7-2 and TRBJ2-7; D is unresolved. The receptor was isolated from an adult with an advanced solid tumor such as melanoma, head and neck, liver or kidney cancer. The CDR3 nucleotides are TGTGCCAGCAGCCCCCATCAGTACGAGCAGTACTTC. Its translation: CASSPHQYEQYF.